This T cell receptor beta chain was retrieved from a study of T-cell reconstitution after alpha-beta-depleted transplantation in children. The study, taken as a whole, reports: Alpha-beta T cells about two months after transplant reportedly derived from several hundred expanded graft clones. One year after transplant, T-cell counts and diversity came mostly from newly produced T cells. Surviving recipient cells, namely T cells and thymic progenitors, were the source of high day-60 TCRbeta diversity in some patients.

At least ten counts were recorded for this clonotype. Its antigen is unknown. Germline CDR1 MDHEN, CDR2 SYDVKM. CDR3 length: 13 residues. Deletions cut 8 bases from V and 6 bases from J, with 13 bases between. Unique molecular identifiers were used in preparing the TCRbeta library. TCRdb re-analysed the PCR reads in MiXCR, keeping a single row per CDR3 protein. The sample holds 450,000 to 550,000 distinct CDR3 sequences, roughly an eighth seen once. This TCR derives from a female patient aged 2-10 years who had a stem cell transplant for aplastic anemia, so the T cells may come from the graft donor. V and J are TRBV28 and TRBJ2-2, with D unclear. The source material was PBMCs, mostly from graft donor cells, sampled 180 days after TCRalphabeta/CD19-depleted stem cell transplant. The CDR3 sequence: CASPGPNAGELFF. DNA for the CDR3: TGTGCCAGCCCCGGCCCCAACGCCGGGGAGCTGTTTTTT.